This TCR beta chain is drawn from a study of regulatory and conventional T cells in RAG deficiency. Generated by immunoSEQ multiplex PCR, the TCRdb table keeps only in-frame clones and is missing some. In the table there are about 19,000 clones, approximately 88% of which are singletons. Trimming cost V 1 base and J 5 bases, with 11 bases left between them. This CDR3 is 14 amino acids long. Germline assignment: CDR1 SEHNR and CDR2 FQNEAQ (reference sequence). As to this clone: Its antigen is currently unknown.

The sorted regulatory T cells were CD4+, CD25-high and CD127-low, with genomic DNA sequenced. Whole-study results and caveats: Omenn patients showed >90% Treg-Tconv overlap and shorter CDR3 lengths.

This sample was also put to use in a study of regulatory T cells. That study reports: The PCR used 52 TRBV and 13 TRBJ primers. Skewed V and J usage and few unique V-J pairs marked patient repertoires, most in Tregs.

The receptor's source is a human donor in good health. What was sequenced was Tregs sorted from blood. J is TRBJ2-5 and V is TRBV7-9; D may be TRBD2 (5 bases). CDR3 nucleotides: TGTGCCAGCAGCTTAGTACGGGGATTGGAGACCCAGTACTTC. Translation: CASSLVRGLETQYF.